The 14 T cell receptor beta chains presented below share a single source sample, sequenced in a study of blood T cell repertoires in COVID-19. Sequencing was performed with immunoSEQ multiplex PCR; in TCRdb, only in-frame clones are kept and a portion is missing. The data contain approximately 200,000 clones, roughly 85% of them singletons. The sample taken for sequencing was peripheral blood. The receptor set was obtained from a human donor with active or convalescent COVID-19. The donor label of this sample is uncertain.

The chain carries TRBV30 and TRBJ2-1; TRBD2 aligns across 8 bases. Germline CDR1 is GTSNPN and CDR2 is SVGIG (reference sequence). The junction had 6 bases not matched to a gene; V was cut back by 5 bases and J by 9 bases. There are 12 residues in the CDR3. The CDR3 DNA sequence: TGTGCCTGGCGGGGGGGCTCTGGTGAGCAGTTCTTC. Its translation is CAWRGGSGEQFF.

The CDR3 loop reads CASWDSFAGELFF. The DNA for the CDR3 is TGTGCCAGCTGGGACTCCTTCGCCGGGGAGCTGTTTTTT. The V call is TRBV6-5, the J call TRBJ2-2; the D gene is possibly TRBD2 (6 bases). Germline CDR1 is MNHEY and CDR2 is SVGAGI. CDR3 length: 13 residues. V lost 8 bases and J 6 bases, leaving 13 bases between the germline ends.

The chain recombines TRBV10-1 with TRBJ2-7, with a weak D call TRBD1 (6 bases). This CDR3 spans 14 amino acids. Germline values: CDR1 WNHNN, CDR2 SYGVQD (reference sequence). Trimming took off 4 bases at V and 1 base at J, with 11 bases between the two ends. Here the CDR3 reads CASSAHRASYEQYF. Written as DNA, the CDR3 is TGCGCCAGCAGTGCGCACAGGGCGTCCTACGAGCAGTACTTC.

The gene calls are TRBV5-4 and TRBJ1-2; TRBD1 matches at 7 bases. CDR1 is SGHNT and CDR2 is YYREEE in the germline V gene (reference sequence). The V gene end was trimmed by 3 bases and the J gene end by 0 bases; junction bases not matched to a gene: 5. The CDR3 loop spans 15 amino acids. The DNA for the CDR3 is TGTGCCAGCAGCTCCCACAGGGGAGCTAACTATGGCTACACCTTC. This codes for CASSSHRGANYGYTF.

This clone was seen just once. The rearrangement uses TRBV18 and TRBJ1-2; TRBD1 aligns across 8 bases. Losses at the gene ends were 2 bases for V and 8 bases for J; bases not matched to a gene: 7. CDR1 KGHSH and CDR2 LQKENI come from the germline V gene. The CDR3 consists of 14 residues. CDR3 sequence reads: CASSPVATGEGYTF. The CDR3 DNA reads TGTGCCAGCTCACCAGTCGCGACAGGGGAAGGCTACACCTTC.

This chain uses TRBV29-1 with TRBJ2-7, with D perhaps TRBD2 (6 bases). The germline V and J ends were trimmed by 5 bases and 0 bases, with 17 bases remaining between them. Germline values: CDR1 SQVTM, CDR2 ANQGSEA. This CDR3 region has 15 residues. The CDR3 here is CSVYSGTLVSYEQYF. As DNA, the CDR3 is TGCAGCGTTTACTCCGGGACTCTCGTCTCCTACGAGCAGTACTTC.

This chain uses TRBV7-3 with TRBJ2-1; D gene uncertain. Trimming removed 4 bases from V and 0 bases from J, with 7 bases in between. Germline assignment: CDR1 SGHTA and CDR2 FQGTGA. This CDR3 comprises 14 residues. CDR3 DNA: TGTGCCAGCAGCTCCGGGTACTCCTACAATGAGCAGTTCTTC. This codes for CASSSGYSYNEQFF. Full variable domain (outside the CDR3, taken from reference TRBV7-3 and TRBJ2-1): GAGVSQTPSNKVTEKGKYVELRCDPISGHTALYWYRQSLGQGPEFLIYFQGTGAADDSGLPNDRFFAVRPEGSVSTLKIQRTERGDSAVYLCASSSGYSYNEQFFGPGTRLTVL.

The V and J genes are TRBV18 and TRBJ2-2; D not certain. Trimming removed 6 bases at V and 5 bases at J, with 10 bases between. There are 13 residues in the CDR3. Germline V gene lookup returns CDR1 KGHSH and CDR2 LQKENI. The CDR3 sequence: CASSISGTGELFF. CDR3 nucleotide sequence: TGTGCCAGCTCGATATCCGGTACCGGGGAGCTGTTTTTT.

The CDR3, as DNA: TGTGCCAGCAGCCCCTGGGACAGCTACGAGCAGTACTTC. This gives the protein CASSPWDSYEQYF. This rearrangement joins TRBV11-1 to TRBJ2-7, with 7 bases fitting TRBD1. From germline, CDR1 is SGHAT and CDR2 FQDESV (reference sequence). The CDR3 contains 13 residues. The J segment lost 3 bases and the V segment lost 5 bases, leaving 4 bases of the junction unmatched.

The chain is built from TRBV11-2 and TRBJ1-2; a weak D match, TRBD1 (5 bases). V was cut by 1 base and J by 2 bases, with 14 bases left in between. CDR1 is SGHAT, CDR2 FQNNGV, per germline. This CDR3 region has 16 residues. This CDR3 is CASSLAPPGDNYGYTF. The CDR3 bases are TGTGCCAGCAGCTTAGCTCCCCCGGGGGACAACTATGGCTACACCTTC.

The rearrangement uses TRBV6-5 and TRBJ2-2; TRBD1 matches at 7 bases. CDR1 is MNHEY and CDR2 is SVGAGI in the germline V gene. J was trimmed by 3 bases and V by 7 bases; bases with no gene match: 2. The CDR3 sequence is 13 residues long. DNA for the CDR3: TGTGCCAGCAACCAGGGGGACACCGGGGAGCTGTTTTTT. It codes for CASNQGDTGELFF.

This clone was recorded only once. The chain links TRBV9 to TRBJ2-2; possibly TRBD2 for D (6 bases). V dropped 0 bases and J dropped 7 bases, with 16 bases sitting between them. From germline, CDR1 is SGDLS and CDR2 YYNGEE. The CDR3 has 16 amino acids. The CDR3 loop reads CASSVGGTPLGGELFF. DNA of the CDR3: TGTGCCAGCAGCGTAGGCGGGACTCCTTTGGGCGGGGAGCTGTTTTTT.

The CDR3: CAWSGSGGARAFF. Written as DNA, the CDR3 is TGTGCCTGGAGTGGATCCGGGGGGGCGCGGGCTTTCTTT. The chain uses TRBV30 and TRBJ1-1; D may be TRBD1 (6 bases). Trimming left V 1 base short and J 11 bases short, with 17 bases between. Per the germline V gene, CDR1 is GTSNPN and CDR2 is SVGIG (reference sequence). The CDR3 runs to 13 residues.

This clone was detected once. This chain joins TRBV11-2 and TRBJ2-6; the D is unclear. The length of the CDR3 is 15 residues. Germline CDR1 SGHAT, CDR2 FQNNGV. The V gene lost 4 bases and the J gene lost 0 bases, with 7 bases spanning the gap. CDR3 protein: CASSSGISGANVLTF. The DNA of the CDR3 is TGTGCCAGCAGCTCCGGTATCTCTGGGGCCAACGTCCTGACTTTC.